A single sample is the source of the 25 T cell receptor beta chains below, sequenced in a study of blood T cells in healthy people across ages. Together with a sample-barcoded 5' primer, a J-beta primer mix was included in a second PCR lasting about 7 to 12 cycles. TCRdb reanalysed the 5' RACE reads using MiXCR and keeps one entry per CDR3 protein. Of approximately 1.5 million distinct CDR3 sequences in the sample, almost 35% are singletons; the top ten hold about 11%. Sample: blood. The source of these receptors is a woman younger than 45 in good health.

Worth noting for this clonotype: A read error is likely, as this CDR3 ends without the conserved phenylalanine or tryptophan. The chain uses TRBV27 and TRBJ1-2; TRBD1 matches at 8 bases. V was pared by 4 bases and J by 7 bases, with 17 bases of the junction left unmatched. The CDR3 extends over 17 amino acids. The V gene's germline CDR1 is MNHEY and CDR2 SMNVEV (reference sequence). The CDR3 spells CASSSSGQGARVFGYTC. The CDR3 DNA is TGTGCCAGCAGTTCTAGTGGGCAGGGGGCGCGGGTTTTTGGCTACACCTGC.

There are a few counts of this clonotype. The rearrangement uses TRBV20-1 and TRBJ2-1; D remains ambiguous. CDR3 size: 13 residues. CDR1 DFQATT and CDR2 SNEGSKA come from the germline V gene (reference sequence). This chain's CDR3 is CSPWDGSYNEQFF. CDR3 bases: TGCAGCCCTTGGGATGGATCCTACAATGAGCAGTTCTTC.

This clonotype was seen a handful of times. V usage is TRBV28 and J usage is TRBJ2-4; maybe TRBD2 (6 bases). Judging by the DNA end, TRBJ2-7 fits better; the J call may be wrong. The germline gives CDR1 MDHEN, CDR2 SYDVKM. This CDR3 is built from 14 residues. The CDR3 bases are TGTGCCAGCAGCCTACGGGACTTAACCTACGAGCAGTACTTC. This codes for CASSLRDLTYEQYF.

This clonotype was seen only a few times. V and J are TRBV29-1 and TRBJ2-1; 11 bases agree with TRBD2. Germline assignment: CDR1 SQVTM and CDR2 ANQGSEA. V lost 3 bases and J lost 3; bases outside the gene matches: 10. This CDR3 spans 17 amino acids. In DNA form, the CDR3 reads TGCAGCGTTGATCCCACCACCGGGACTAGCGGCTACAATGAGCAGTTCTTC. This codes for CSVDPTTGTSGYNEQFF.

The CDR3 DNA reads TGCAGTGCCAGGGACTACGGTACAAGAAACGCCGGGGAGCTGTTTTTT. This gives the protein CSARDYGTRNAGELFF. The chain couples TRBV20-1 to TRBJ2-2; 7 bases are shared with TRBD2. The CDR3 has 16 amino acids. V shed 6 bases, J shed 6 bases, and the junction held 16 bases outside the gene matches. Germline lookup yields CDR1 DFQATT and CDR2 SNEGSKA (reference sequence).

Concerning this clonotype itself: A read error may account for a junction end that differs from germline. The chain has TRBV28 and TRBJ2-5; TRBD1 aligns across 9 bases. CDR1 and CDR2 from the germline V gene are MDHEN and SYDVKM. There are 14 residues in the CDR3. CDR3 residues: CACSLLGTGWEQYF. Written as DNA, the CDR3 is TGTGCCTGCAGTTTACTTGGGACAGGGTGGGAGCAGTACTTC.

The J gene is TRBJ2-4, the V gene TRBV5-4; 7 bases map to TRBD2. Near its end, the DNA agrees better with TRBJ2-7, so the J call may be wrong. The CDR3 covers 14 residues. CDR1 SGHNT and CDR2 YYREEE come from the germline V gene (reference sequence). CDR3 sequence (DNA): TGTGCCAGCAGCTTGAAGCGGGAACCCTACGAGCAGTACTTC. It codes for CASSLKREPYEQYF.

This chain connects TRBV20-1 to TRBJ2-7; TRBD2 matches 9 bases. The CDR3 sequence is 16 residues long. J lost 2 bases, V lost 0 bases, and 8 bases had no gene match. CDR1 and CDR2 (germline): DFQATT, SNEGSKA (reference sequence). This chain's CDR3 is CSARDLLTSGPYEQYF. CDR3 in DNA: TGCAGTGCTAGAGATCTCCTGACTAGCGGTCCCTACGAGCAGTACTTC.

The chain uses TRBV6-5 and TRBJ2-5, with D possibly matching TRBD2 (5 bases). Per germline, CDR1 MNHEY and CDR2 SVGAGI. The V gene lost 6 bases and the J gene lost 5 bases, with 22 bases spanning the gap. The CDR3 consists of 16 residues. The CDR3 nucleotides read TGTGCCAGCAGCCCCTCCACACTAGGGTGGAGGGAGACCCAGTACTTC. It translates to CASSPSTLGWRETQYF.

This clonotype was seen just once. The chain has TRBV18 and TRBJ2-2, with D perhaps TRBD1 (5 bases). The V end was cut by 6 bases, the J end by 0 bases, with 11 bases between. The CDR3 runs to 15 residues. Germline assignment: CDR1 KGHSH and CDR2 LQKENI. DNA for the CDR3: TGTGCCAGCTCCGGAAAAGGGGCGAACACCGGGGAGCTGTTTTTT. Translating gives CASSGKGANTGELFF.

Comments on this clonotype: The junction does not match germline at one end; this may be a read error. This chain uses TRBV5-1 with TRBJ2-7, with a tentative D call TRBD2 (5 bases). Per the germline V gene, CDR1 is SGHRS and CDR2 is YFSETQ. The CDR3 contains 12 residues. The DNA of the CDR3 is TGCGCCGGCAGCCTGCCGGGGAACGAGCAGTACTTC. Translating it yields CAGSLPGNEQYF.

The chain is built from TRBV6-1 and TRBJ1-4; D perhaps matches TRBD1 (5 bases). The germline gives CDR1 MNHNS, CDR2 SASEGT. The length of the CDR3 is 12 residues. The ends were cut back, 6 bases at V and 7 bases at J, with 9 bases in the middle. DNA for the CDR3: TGTGCCAGCAGAGCGGGGACTGAAAAACTGTTTTTT. This sequence encodes CASRAGTEKLFF.

This chain connects TRBV5-5 to TRBJ1-5; D gene uncertain. Germline CDR1 reads SGHKS; CDR2 reads YYEKEE (reference sequence). The CDR3 spans 14 residues. The V end lost 1 base, the J end lost 6 bases, and 11 bases lay between the germline ends. The CDR3 spells CASSLLVVGQPQHF. CDR3 bases: TGTGCCAGCAGCTTGCTCGTCGTGGGTCAGCCCCAGCATTTT.

The chain recombines TRBV7-8 with TRBJ2-7; TRBD2 aligns across 9 bases. Trimming cost V 2 bases and J 4 bases; bases outside gene matches: 9. Germline values: CDR1 SGHVS, CDR2 FQNEAQ. The CDR3 has 16 amino acids. CDR3 in amino acids: CASSLRGSGRGYEQYF. DNA of the CDR3: TGTGCCAGCAGCTTACGGGGTAGCGGGAGAGGGTACGAGCAGTACTTC.

Points on this clonotype: Compared with germline, one end of the junction differs, possibly owing to a read error. The J gene is TRBJ2-3, the V gene TRBV28, with 8 bases aligning to TRBD2. CDR3 length: 16 residues. CDR1 MDHEN and CDR2 SYDVKM come from the germline V gene. The CDR3 here is CASSLMGAGEADAQYF. The DNA for the CDR3 is TGTGCCAGCAGTTTGATGGGAGCGGGAGAAGCAGATGCGCAGTATTTT. The complete variable domain, with remaining parts taken from reference TRBV28 and TRBJ2-3, reads DVKVTQSSRYLVKRTGEKVFLECVQDMDHENMFWYRQDPGLGLRLIYFSYDVKMKEKGDIPEGYSVSREKKERFSLILESASTNQTSMYLCASSLMGAGEADAQYFGPGTRLTVL.

The chain couples TRBV27 to TRBJ1-2; 8 bases are a match to TRBD1. The CDR3 is 13 residues long. J gave up 7 bases and V 6 bases, and 7 bases lay outside the gene matches. The germline CDR1 and CDR2 sequences are MNHEY and SMNVEV (reference sequence). The CDR3 here is CASRPTGAGGYTF. DNA of the CDR3: TGTGCCAGCAGGCCGACAGGGGCGGGTGGCTACACCTTC.

A few counts support this clonotype. The chain combines TRBV2 with TRBJ1-6; the D is unclear. Trimming took off 10 bases at V and 9 bases at J, with 16 bases between the two ends. The CDR3 is 13 residues long. The germline gives CDR1 SNHLY, CDR2 FYNNEI. The CDR3 protein is CATQKDVSSPLHF. CDR3 coding DNA: TGTGCCACCCAGAAGGATGTGAGTTCACCCCTCCACTTT.

The V gene is TRBV2, the J gene TRBJ2-5; D possibly corresponds to TRBD1 (6 bases). The V gene's germline CDR1 is SNHLY and CDR2 FYNNEI. The CDR3 runs to 16 residues. V lost 6 bases and J 5 bases, leaving 22 bases between the germline ends. CDR3 DNA sequence: TGTGCCAGCAGGGATGGACAGCCAAGCCAGGGGGAGACCCAGTACTTC. It codes for CASRDGQPSQGETQYF.

The chain employs TRBV10-2 and TRBJ2-1; 8 nucleotides agree with TRBD2. This CDR3 contains 19 residues. V lost 0 bases and J lost 2; bases outside the gene matches: 12. Germline CDR1 is WSHSY and CDR2 is SAAADI. The CDR3, as DNA: TGCGCCAGCAGTGAGTCGGGGTCACTAGCGGCTTCCCCCTACAATGAGCAGTTCTTC. This sequence encodes CASSESGSLAASPYNEQFF.

The V and J genes are TRBV6-1 and TRBJ2-7, with a possible D match to TRBD1 (5 bases). Trimming pared 7 bases from V and 2 bases from J, leaving 15 bases between. Germline loops: CDR1 MNHNS, CDR2 SASEGT. CDR3 length: 14 amino acids. CDR3 sequence reads: CASTLIDRPYEQYF. CDR3 sequence (DNA): TGTGCCAGCACCCTGATTGACAGACCCTACGAGCAGTACTTC.

The chain uses TRBV7-8 and TRBJ2-5; TRBD2 agrees at 8 bases. The germline CDR1 and CDR2 sequences are SGHVS and FQNEAQ. V lost 5 bases, J lost 4 bases, and 6 bases stayed unmatched. This CDR3 contains 14 residues. CDR3: CASSPRGGLETQYF. CDR3 sequence (DNA): TGTGCCAGCAGCCCCCGGGGGGGGCTAGAGACCCAGTACTTC. The full variable domain, completed using reference TRBV7-8 and TRBJ2-5, is GAGVSQSPRYKVAKRGQDVALRCDPISGHVSLFWYQQALGQGPEFLTYFQNEAQLDKSGLPSDRFFAERPEGSVSTLKIQRTQQEDSAVYLCASSPRGGLETQYFGPGTRLLVL.

This clonotype occurred a few times. The chain carries TRBV28 and TRBJ2-1; D is unclear. This CDR3 has 13 amino acids. CDR1 and CDR2 from the germline V gene are MDHEN and SYDVKM. Trimming removed 6 bases from V and 5 bases from J, with 11 bases in between. The CDR3, as DNA: TGTGCCAGCAGGGTAGGCAGCAACAATGAGCAGTTCTTC. It encodes CASRVGSNNEQFF.

This clonotype was observed at least ten times. The chain couples TRBV5-1 to TRBJ2-3; 8 nucleotides match TRBD2. V lost 2 bases, J lost 6 bases, and 8 bases stayed unmatched. Germline values: CDR1 SGHRS, CDR2 YFSETQ. The CDR3 is 15 residues long. The CDR3 bases are TGCGCCAGCAGCTTTCAAGCGGGAGTGGCGGATACGCAGTATTTT. This encodes CASSFQAGVADTQYF.

The V and J genes are TRBV4-1 and TRBJ2-2; 12 nucleotides agree with TRBD1. J gave up 6 bases and V 4 bases, and 12 bases lay outside the gene matches. Germline V gives CDR1 MGHRA, CDR2 YSYEKL. The CDR3 has 18 amino acids. The CDR3 bases are TGCGCCAGCAGCCGCGAGCCGGGACAGGGGGCATGGGCCGGGGAGCTGTTTTTT. Translation: CASSREPGQGAWAGELFF.

There are a few counts of this clonotype. This chain connects TRBV6-1 to TRBJ2-5, with D perhaps given as TRBD1 or TRBD2 (5 bases each). Germline lookup yields CDR1 MNHNS and CDR2 SASEGT. There are 14 residues in the CDR3. Deletions cut 2 bases from V and 5 bases from J, with 12 bases between. For the CDR3, the DNA is TGTGCCAGCAGTGAAATGGGGCGCGGGGAGACCCAGTACTTC. Its protein is CASSEMGRGETQYF.